The 15 T cell receptor beta chains in this list originate from one sample, sequenced in a study of cytomegalovirus exposure and HLA in healthy donors. Libraries were prepared by immunoSEQ multiplex PCR; TCRdb keeps only in-frame clonotypes and omits some of them. In the table there are some 160,000 clones, 80% to 95% of which are singletons. Source material: PBMCs. Receptors originate from a man younger than 35 in good health and CMV-seronegative.

The CDR3 DNA reads as TGTGCCTGGAGTGTAAATAAACCCCTCCACTTT. It encodes CAWSVNKPLHF. The chain recombines TRBV30 with TRBJ1-6, with no clear D. The CDR3 has 11 amino acids. Germline assignment: CDR1 GTSNPN and CDR2 SVGIG (reference sequence). Trimming took off 0 bases at V and 12 bases at J, with 6 bases between the two ends.

A single count supports this clone. This chain links TRBV30 with TRBJ1-4; TRBD1 matches 11 bases. This CDR3 contains 15 residues. With V trimmed by 1 base and J by 11 bases, 9 bases remained unmatched. CDR1 GTSNPN and CDR2 SVGIG come from the germline V gene (reference sequence). The CDR3 here is CAWSGAGTGGGKLFF. The CDR3 region has the DNA TGTGCCTGGAGTGGGGCCGGGACAGGGGGGGGGAAACTGTTTTTT.

This clone was detected a few times. The chain is built from TRBV7-9 and TRBJ2-7; 7 bases are shared with TRBD2. The J segment lost 0 bases and the V segment lost 1 base, leaving 3 bases of the junction unmatched. Germline loops: CDR1 SEHNR, CDR2 FQNEAQ (reference sequence). CDR3 length: 15 residues. Written as DNA, the CDR3 is TGTGCCAGCAGCTTAGTTGGCGGGAGCTCCTACGAGCAGTACGTC. The encoded protein is CASSLVGGSSYEQYV.

This chain uses TRBV6-1 with TRBJ1-5, with 8 bases aligning to TRBD1. CDR1 is MNHNS, CDR2 SASEGT, per germline. This CDR3 comprises 13 residues. The V gene end was trimmed by 6 bases and the J gene end by 10 bases; junction bases not matched to a gene: 8. DNA for the CDR3: TGTGCCAGCAGACACAGGGGGGATCGACCCCAGCATTTT. Amino acid sequence: CASRHRGDRPQHF.

V is TRBV7-9 and J is TRBJ1-1, with D hard to call. Germline CDR1 is SEHNR and CDR2 is FQNEAQ (reference sequence). The CDR3 extends over 14 amino acids. Between the trimmed V and J ends, which lost 1 base and 4 bases, there was a span of 10 bases. The CDR3 DNA reads as TGTGCCAGCAGCTTAGGCGGCGCGGGCACTGAAGCTTTCTTT. Translation: CASSLGGAGTEAFF. Variable domain in full (rest from reference TRBV7-9 and TRBJ1-1): DTGVSQNPRHKITKRGQNVTFRCDPISEHNRLYWYRQTLGQGPEFLTYFQNEAQLEKSRLLSDRFSAERPKGSFSTLEIQRTEQGDSAMYLCASSLGGAGTEAFFGQGTRLTVV.

The chain has TRBV9 and TRBJ2-1, with 14 nucleotides matching TRBD2. Trimming cost V 3 bases and J 8 bases; bases outside gene matches: 4. The CDR3 sequence is 15 residues long. The V gene's germline CDR1 is SGDLS and CDR2 YYNGEE. CDR3 loop: CASSAGTSGSHEQFF. Here the CDR3 DNA reads TGTGCCAGCAGCGCCGGGACTAGCGGGAGTCATGAGCAGTTCTTC.

The gene calls are TRBV27 and TRBJ2-7, with 7 bases fitting TRBD1. V gave up 5 bases and J gave up 6 bases; unmatched junction bases: 7. The CDR3 has 13 residues. CDR1 and CDR2 from the germline V gene are MNHEY and SMNVEV (reference sequence). CDR3 protein: CASSGQDGREQYF. Here the CDR3 DNA reads TGTGCCAGCAGTGGACAGGATGGTCGCGAGCAGTACTTC.

J is TRBJ2-3 and V is TRBV10-3, with D possibly being TRBD1 (6 bases). Trimming took 3 bases from V and 5 from J, leaving 12 bases between them. CDR3 length equals 14 residues. Germline V gives CDR1 ENHRY, CDR2 SYGVKD. The CDR3 DNA reads as TGTGCCATCAGTGAAGGGGGTAAAGGAGATACGCAGTATTTT. It yields the protein CAISEGGKGDTQYF.

J is TRBJ2-6 and V is TRBV19; maybe TRBD1 (6 bases). Trimming stripped 3 bases from V and 4 bases from J, with 10 bases between. This CDR3 spans 15 amino acids. CDR1 is LNHDA, CDR2 SQIVND, per germline (reference sequence). CDR3 in amino acids: CASSITGLGANVLTF. The CDR3 coding sequence is TGTGCCAGTAGTATCACAGGGTTAGGGGCCAACGTCCTGACTTTC.

The chain combines TRBV7-9 with TRBJ2-3; maybe TRBD2 (6 bases). The germline gives CDR1 SEHNR, CDR2 FQNEAQ (reference sequence). V lost 3 bases and J 2 bases, leaving 9 bases between the germline ends. The CDR3 contains 14 residues. The CDR3 sequence: CASSFSGPTDTQYF. Written as DNA, the CDR3 is TGTGCCAGCAGCTTCAGCGGGCCCACAGATACGCAGTATTTT.

The V call is TRBV6-5, the J call TRBJ2-2; a possible D gene is TRBD2 (7 bases). The CDR3 sequence is 15 residues long. Germline V gene lookup returns CDR1 MNHEY and CDR2 SVGAGI. V was pared by 6 bases and J by 1 base, with 12 bases between. In DNA, the CDR3 is TGTGCCAGCAGCACGGGGGGCGTGAACACCGGGGAGCTGTTTTTT. Protein: CASSTGGVNTGELFF.

The chain combines TRBV9 with TRBJ2-3, with TRBD2 identical over 10 bases. V shed 0 bases and J 4 bases; nucleotides not matched to a gene: 2. Germline V lookup: CDR1 SGDLS, CDR2 YYNGEE. This CDR3 is built from 15 residues. The CDR3 DNA follows: TGTGCCAGCAGCGTAGAAAGCGGGGGGGCAGATACGCAGTATTTT. Translation gives CASSVESGGADTQYF.

As to this clone: Sequence at one end of the junction differs from germline and may be a read error. This chain's CDR3 is CASSLGTQGGLPF. CDR3 bases: TGTGCCAGCAGCTTAGGTACACAGGGGGGTCTTCCTTTT. The gene calls are TRBV7-9 and TRBJ1-1, with 8 positions matching TRBD1. CDR1 and CDR2 from the germline V gene are SEHNR and FQNEAQ (reference sequence). CDR3 length: 13 residues.

The V and J genes are TRBV19 and TRBJ1-1; the match to TRBD1 covers 7 bases. V gave up 3 bases and J gave up 2 bases; unmatched junction bases: 9. The germline V gene encodes CDR1 LNHDA and CDR2 SQIVND (reference sequence). The CDR3 has 16 amino acids. CDR3 amino acids: CASSMGPRGSNTEAFF. In DNA, the CDR3 is TGTGCCAGTAGTATGGGGCCCAGGGGGTCCAACACTGAAGCTTTCTTT.

The chain employs TRBV2 and TRBJ1-4; D ambiguous. The CDR3 extends over 11 amino acids. The V gene lost 7 bases and the J gene lost 7 bases, with 7 bases spanning the gap. Germline CDR1 reads SNHLY; CDR2 reads FYNNEI. In DNA, the CDR3 is TGTGCCAGCATGGACTCTGAAAAACTGTTTTTT. Translation gives CASMDSEKLFF.